These 29 T cell receptor beta chains came from one sample sequenced in a study of T cells in Graves' hyperthyroidism and ophthalmopathy. It was RNA transcripts that yielded the amplified TCR beta CDR3 regions. First-round RT-PCR targeting the TCR CDR3 was performed with the HTBI primer set. TCRdb used MiXCR to reprocess the multiplex PCR reads, holding one entry per CDR3 protein. Here the sample spans about 95,000 distinct CDR3 sequences, roughly 40% being singletons. The specimen sequenced was peripheral blood or thyroid tissue (not recorded which). These receptors were collected from a woman aged 25-40 years with Graves' hyperthyroidism.

The CDR3 nucleotides read TGCAGTGCTAGGGGAGTGGGAGAGACCCAGTACTTC. It is translated as CSARGVGETQYF. This chain joins TRBV20-1 and TRBJ2-5; D may be TRBD2 (5 bases). From germline, CDR1 is DFQATT and CDR2 SNEGSKA (reference sequence). The CDR3 runs to 12 residues. Trimming took off 3 bases at V and 4 bases at J, with 9 bases between the two ends.

This clonotype was observed many times. The gene calls are TRBV24-1 and TRBJ2-5; TRBD2 agrees at 7 bases. Trimming at V came to 9 bases and at J to 3 bases, leaving 0 bases not matched to a gene. Germline CDR1 reads KGHDR; CDR2 reads SFDVKD. CDR3 size: 11 residues. The CDR3 DNA follows: TGTGCCACCGCGGGAGAAGAGACCCAGTACTTC. This encodes CATAGEETQYF.

This clonotype was observed at least ten times. The chain couples TRBV9 to TRBJ1-2; 7 bases are shared with TRBD1. CDR3 length: 19 amino acids. Germline CDR1 reads SGDLS; CDR2 reads YYNGEE. Unmatched junction bases numbered 20, after V lost 4 bases and J lost 2 bases. CDR3 region: CASSLPRGGTDKRNYGYTF. CDR3 nucleotides: TGTGCCAGCAGCCTACCTCGGGGGGGGACAGATAAACGGAACTATGGCTACACCTTC.

As for this clonotype: In this CDR3 the conserved last residue, phenylalanine or tryptophan, is missing, so a read error is likely. The gene calls are TRBV10-3 and TRBJ2-5; perhaps D is TRBD1 or TRBD2 (5 bases each). Looked up from germline, CDR1 is ENHRY and CDR2 is SYGVKD. CDR3 length: 12 amino acids. The V end lost 10 bases, the J end lost 4 bases, and 13 bases lay between the germline ends. In nucleotides, the CDR3 is TGTGCCACGGGACCATTTCGAGAGACCCAGTACCTC. Translating gives CATGPFRETQYL.

This clonotype was seen many times. CDR3 coding DNA: TGTGCCAGCAGTTCCGAGCGGGAGGACTCTGGGGCCAACGTCCTGACTTTC. This encodes CASSSEREDSGANVLTF. The rearrangement joins TRBV28 to TRBJ2-6; 9 nucleotides agree with TRBD2. This CDR3 has 17 amino acids. V trimming: 4 bases; J trimming: 0 bases; junction bases outside the gene matches: 4. CDR1 and CDR2 from the germline V gene are MDHEN and SYDVKM.

This clonotype has a count of ten or more. J is TRBJ2-7 and V is TRBV5-1, with D maybe TRBD2 (5 bases). CDR1 SGHRS and CDR2 YFSETQ come from the germline V gene. V was shortened by 4 bases and J by 3 bases, with 17 bases between the two germline ends. The CDR3 loop spans 15 amino acids. The CDR3 DNA reads TGCGCCAGCAGCCTGATTACGGGGAAAGACTACGAGCAGTACTTC. Amino acids: CASSLITGKDYEQYF.

The sample holds many counts of this clonotype. The rearrangement uses TRBV7-3 and TRBJ1-6; D not resolved. V dropped 3 bases and J dropped 6 bases, with 6 bases sitting between them. This CDR3 region has 13 residues. From germline, CDR1 is SGHTA and CDR2 FQGTGA. The CDR3 loop reads CASSLGGNSPLHF. The CDR3 DNA sequence: TGTGCCAGCAGCTTGGGCGGTAATTCACCCCTCCACTTT.

This clonotype has at least ten counts. The chain is built from TRBV11-2 and TRBJ2-5; 12 bases are shared with TRBD2. CDR3 length: 18 residues. Germline CDR1 SGHAT, CDR2 FQNNGV. Trimming removed 5 bases from V and 1 base from J; junction bases left unmatched: 11. CDR3 sequence (DNA): TGTGCCAGCAGCCGGTGGGCTAGCGGGAGGGCTGCCCAAGAGACCCAGTACTTC. This gives the protein CASSRWASGRAAQETQYF. Combining the CDR3 with reference TRBV11-2 and TRBJ2-5 gives the whole variable domain EAGVAQSPRYKIIEKRQSVAFWCNPISGHATLYWYQQILGQGPKLLIQFQNNGVVDDSQLPKDRFSAERLKGVDSTLKIQPAKLEDSAVYLCASSRWASGRAAQETQYFGPGTRLLVL.

A remark on this clonotype: The CDR3 carries no conserved terminal phenylalanine or tryptophan, so it likely arises from a read error. The DNA is left out, because the CDR3 cannot be placed on it with certainty; the CDR3 is given as TCRdb lists it. CDR3 residues: CASSRTSGSNT. The J gene is TRBJ2-6, the V gene TRBV4-2; the D segment call TRBD2 is taken from the table without a DNA check. CDR1 and CDR2 from the germline V gene are LGHNA and YNFKEQ. Ends included, the CDR3 has 11 residues.

On this clonotype itself: With a much larger clone just one base away, this may be a read error. The chain uses TRBV10-3 and TRBJ1-1; a weak D match, TRBD1 (5 bases). The germline CDR1 and CDR2 sequences are ENHRY and SYGVKD. V lost 10 bases to trimming and J lost 6 bases, with 27 bases between them. The CDR3 totals 16 residues. The CDR3 DNA is TGTGCCAGCAGCCAACCTATTCGGGGCTCCAGGGCTGAAGCTTTCTTT. This translates into CASSQPIRGSRAEAFF.

This chain uses TRBV7-2 with TRBJ1-2, with D unresolved. The CDR3 runs to 13 residues. The V and J ends lost 11 bases and 7 bases respectively, with 20 bases between them. CDR1 and CDR2 from the germline V gene are SGHTA and FQGNSA. The DNA of the CDR3 is TGTGCCTGCGCGGGAGGGTACAGAAGTGGCTACACCTTC. Translation: CACAGGYRSGYTF.

This clonotype rates as medium-sized. This chain joins TRBV24-1 and TRBJ1-2; D may be TRBD1 (5 bases). The CDR3 sequence is 13 residues long. Between the trimmed V and J ends, which lost 9 bases and 5 bases, there was a span of 15 bases. The germline CDR1 and CDR2 sequences are KGHDR and SFDVKD. This chain's CDR3 is CATSPGTAYGYTF. The CDR3 DNA is TGTGCCACCTCCCCGGGGACCGCTTATGGCTACACCTTC.

On this clonotype: The junction shows a germline mismatch at one end, possibly a read error. The chain joins TRBV7-8 to TRBJ1-3, with 7 bases matching TRBD1. Germline V gene data show CDR1 as SGHVS and CDR2 as FQNEAQ. The CDR3 runs to 17 residues. CDR3 bases: TGTGCCAGCACCTCGCTTCGGGGACAGAAAAAAGGGAACACCATGTATTTT. Translated: CASTSLRGQKKGNTMYF.

This clonotype came up many times. V gene TRBV2 combines with J gene TRBJ1-5; 7 bases map to TRBD1. CDR3 length: 15 residues. The ends lost 2 bases at V and 0 bases at J; junction bases unmatched: 1. Looked up from germline, CDR1 is SNHLY and CDR2 is FYNNEI. The CDR3 region has the DNA TGTGCCAGCAGTGAACAGGGGGTTAGCAATCAGCCCCAGCATTTT. Its translation is CASSEQGVSNQPQHF.

This rearrangement joins TRBV27 to TRBJ1-6; D not resolved. CDR1 and CDR2 from the germline V gene are MNHEY and SMNVEV (reference sequence). CDR3 length: 16 amino acids. V lost 1 base and J 4 bases, leaving 11 bases between the germline ends. The CDR3 here is CASSLYPGAYNSPLHF. The CDR3 nucleotides are TGTGCCAGCAGTTTATACCCCGGAGCATATAATTCACCCCTCCACTTT.

This clonotype was picked up many times. The chain is built from TRBV7-3 and TRBJ2-2, with D perhaps TRBD1 (5 bases). This CDR3 comprises 16 residues. V was shortened by 3 bases and J by 6 bases, with 17 bases between the two germline ends. In germline, CDR1 is SGHTA, CDR2 FQGTGA. In nucleotides, the CDR3 is TGTGCCAGCAGCTTTAAAGGCAGGGAAGCTGCCGGGGAGCTGTTTTTT. Translation: CASSFKGREAAGELFF.

Turning to this clonotype: One end of the junction fails to match germline, which may point to a read error. The chain joins TRBV7-8 to TRBJ1-1; 8 bases map to TRBD1. The length of the CDR3 is 15 residues. Germline loops: CDR1 SGHVS, CDR2 FQNEAQ. CDR3: CASSFRDRTDTEAFF. Here the CDR3 DNA reads TGTGCCAGCAGCTTCCGGGACAGGACAGACACTGAAGCTTTCTTC.

V is TRBV29-1 and J is TRBJ2-5; 7 nucleotides align to TRBD1. The CDR3 loop spans 14 amino acids. The J segment lost 4 bases and the V segment lost 6 bases, leaving 11 bases of the junction unmatched. Germline lookup yields CDR1 SQVTM and CDR2 ANQGSEA. The CDR3 DNA reads as TGCAGCGTCGATGACAGGGATGTGCGAGAGACCCAGTACTTC. Protein product: CSVDDRDVRETQYF.

This clonotype was seen at least ten times. V is TRBV7-2 and J is TRBJ1-2; 10 nucleotides match TRBD1. The CDR3 is 13 residues long. Germline V gene lookup returns CDR1 SGHTA and CDR2 FQGNSA. Unmatched junction bases numbered 3, after V lost 5 bases and J lost 6 bases. The CDR3 spells CASSRGTGDGYTF. The CDR3 DNA follows: TGTGCCAGCAGCCGCGGGACAGGGGATGGCTACACCTTC.

This clonotype was seen ten or more times. The chain recombines TRBV9 with TRBJ2-2, with 12 bases that match TRBD2. V lost 3 bases to trimming and J lost 2 bases; unmatched junction nucleotides: 8. The germline gives CDR1 SGDLS, CDR2 YYNGEE. The CDR3 totals 18 residues. The CDR3 is CASSAPPTSGRNTGELFF. The DNA of the CDR3 is TGTGCCAGCAGCGCTCCTCCGACTAGCGGGAGAAACACCGGGGAGCTGTTTTTT.

Only a few counts were recorded for this clonotype. V is TRBV7-8 and J is TRBJ1-2, with TRBD1 identical over 9 bases. Germline trimming cut 5 bases from V and 9 bases from J; bases unmatched to any gene: 4. This CDR3 is 12 amino acids long. Per the germline V gene, CDR1 is SGHVS and CDR2 is FQNEAQ. This chain's CDR3 is CASSQQGASYTF. Written as DNA, the CDR3 is TGTGCCAGCAGCCAACAGGGGGCCAGCTACACCTTC.

On this clonotype itself: This may arise from a read error, as a much more abundant clone is one base away. This likely comes from a read error, as the CDR3 has no conserved phenylalanine or tryptophan at its end. DNA for the CDR3: TGTGCCAGCAAACCCAGGGGGCGCGGGTTTAACGAGCAGTACTCC. Amino acid sequence: CASKPRGRGFNEQYS. J is TRBJ2-7 and V is TRBV6-5, with 8 nucleotides matching TRBD1. Per germline, CDR1 MNHEY and CDR2 SVGAGI. J gave up 5 bases and V 7 bases, and 13 bases lay outside the gene matches. The CDR3 contains 15 residues.

Ten or more counts support this clonotype. CDR3 bases: TGTGCCAGCAGTAAACCCGGGGGGCCCCAGCATTTT. Translating it yields CASSKPGGPQHF. The V call is TRBV6-5, the J call TRBJ1-5; possibly TRBD1 for D (5 bases). V was shortened by 5 bases and J by 9 bases, with 11 bases between the two germline ends. Germline V CDR1 and CDR2: MNHEY, SVGAGI. The CDR3 runs to 12 residues.

The V call is TRBV6-1, the J call TRBJ2-6, with D tentatively TRBD1 (5 bases). CDR1 MNHNS and CDR2 SASEGT come from the germline V gene. The V and J ends lost 6 bases and 4 bases respectively, with 10 bases between them. CDR3 length: 14 amino acids. The CDR3 loop is CASSGWTGANVLTF. The DNA for the CDR3 is TGTGCCAGCAGCGGGTGGACAGGGGCCAACGTCCTGACTTTC.

This clonotype was observed at least ten times. The chain recombines TRBV7-8 with TRBJ2-7; a weak D match, TRBD1 (5 bases). The V gene's germline CDR1 is SGHVS and CDR2 FQNEAQ. V was clipped by 1 base and J by 4 bases, with 11 bases between them. There are 14 residues in the CDR3. The CDR3 nucleotides read TGTGCCAGCAGCTTAGGAGGCAGGGCGTACGAGCAGTACTTC. Its translation is CASSLGGRAYEQYF.

V gene TRBV7-2 combines with J gene TRBJ2-7; 16 bases agree with TRBD2. Per germline, CDR1 SGHTA and CDR2 FQGNSA. The CDR3 is 19 residues long. V gave up 5 bases and J gave up 1 base; unmatched junction bases: 11. This CDR3 is CASSRWAGLAGGLSYEQYF. CDR3 bases: TGTGCCAGCAGCCGATGGGCGGGACTAGCGGGAGGGCTGTCCTACGAGCAGTACTTC. The entire variable domain, with the rest obtained from reference TRBV7-2 and TRBJ2-7, is as follows: GAGVSQSPSNKVTEKGKDVELRCDPISGHTALYWYRQSLGQGLEFLIYFQGNSAPDKSGLPSDRFSAERTGGSVSTLTIQRTQQEDSAVYLCASSRWAGLAGGLSYEQYFGPGTRLTVT.

In its sample, this clonotype was seen many times. V is TRBV11-2 and J is TRBJ2-3, with D maybe TRBD1 (5 bases). The CDR3 consists of 15 residues. The germline V gene has CDR1 SGHAT and CDR2 FQNNGV. V gave up 1 base and J gave up 2 bases, with 10 bases separating them. Written as DNA, the CDR3 is TGTGCCAGCAGCTTAGCAGGGAAGCACACAGATACGCAGTATTTT. Its protein is CASSLAGKHTDTQYF. Full variable domain (remainder filled in from reference TRBV11-2 and TRBJ2-3): EAGVAQSPRYKIIEKRQSVAFWCNPISGHATLYWYQQILGQGPKLLIQFQNNGVVDDSQLPKDRFSAERLKGVDSTLKIQPAKLEDSAVYLCASSLAGKHTDTQYFGPGTRLTVL.

This clonotype was picked up many times. The rearrangement uses TRBV20-1 and TRBJ2-5; TRBD2 matches 8 bases. V lost 3 bases to trimming and J lost 1 base; unmatched junction nucleotides: 13. The CDR3 spans 17 residues. The germline V gene encodes CDR1 DFQATT and CDR2 SNEGSKA (reference sequence). CDR3 nucleotide sequence: TGCAGTGCTAGGGGGACTAGAGGGGGGAGCTTCCAAGAGACCCAGTACTTC. Encoded protein: CSARGTRGGSFQETQYF.

This clonotype was seen many times. The chain uses TRBV28 and TRBJ1-3, with a tentative D call TRBD1 (5 bases). V was trimmed by 7 bases and J by 8 bases, leaving 12 bases between them. The CDR3 spans 12 residues. The germline V gene has CDR1 MDHEN and CDR2 SYDVKM. CDR3 sequence reads: CASTSLGDTIYF. The CDR3 DNA reads TGTGCCAGCACGTCGTTGGGGGACACCATATATTTT.